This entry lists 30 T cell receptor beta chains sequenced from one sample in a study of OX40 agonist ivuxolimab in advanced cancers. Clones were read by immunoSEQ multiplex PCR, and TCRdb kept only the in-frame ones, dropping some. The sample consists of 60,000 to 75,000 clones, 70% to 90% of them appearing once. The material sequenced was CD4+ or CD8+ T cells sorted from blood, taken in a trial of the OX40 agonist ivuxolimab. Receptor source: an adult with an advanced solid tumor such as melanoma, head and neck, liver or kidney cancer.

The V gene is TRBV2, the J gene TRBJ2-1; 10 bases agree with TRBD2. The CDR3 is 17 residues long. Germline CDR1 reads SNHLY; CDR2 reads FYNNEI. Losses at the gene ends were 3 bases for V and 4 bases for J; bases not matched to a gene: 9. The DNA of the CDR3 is TGTGCCAGCAGTGAGCTAGCGGGAGCGCGTTATTACAATGAGCAGTTCTTC. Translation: CASSELAGARYYNEQFF.

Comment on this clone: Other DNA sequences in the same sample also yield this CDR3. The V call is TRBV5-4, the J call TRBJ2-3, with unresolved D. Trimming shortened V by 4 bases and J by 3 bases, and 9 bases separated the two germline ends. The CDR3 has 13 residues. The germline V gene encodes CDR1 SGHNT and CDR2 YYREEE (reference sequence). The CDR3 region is CASSLEGTDTQYF. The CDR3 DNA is TGTGCCAGCAGCCTCGAAGGAACAGATACGCAGTATTTT.

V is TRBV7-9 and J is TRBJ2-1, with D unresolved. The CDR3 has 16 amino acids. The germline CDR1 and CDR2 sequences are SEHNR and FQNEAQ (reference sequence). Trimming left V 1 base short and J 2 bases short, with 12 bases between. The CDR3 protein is CASSLGVLLTYNEQFF. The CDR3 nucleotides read TGTGCCAGCAGCTTAGGGGTCCTTTTAACCTACAATGAGCAGTTCTTC.

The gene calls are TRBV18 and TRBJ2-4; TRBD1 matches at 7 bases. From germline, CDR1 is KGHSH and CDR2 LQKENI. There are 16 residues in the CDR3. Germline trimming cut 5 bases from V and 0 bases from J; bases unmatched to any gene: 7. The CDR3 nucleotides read TGTGCCAGCTCAACTGGGACAGCGCTAGCCAAAAACATTCAGTACTTC. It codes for CASSTGTALAKNIQYF.

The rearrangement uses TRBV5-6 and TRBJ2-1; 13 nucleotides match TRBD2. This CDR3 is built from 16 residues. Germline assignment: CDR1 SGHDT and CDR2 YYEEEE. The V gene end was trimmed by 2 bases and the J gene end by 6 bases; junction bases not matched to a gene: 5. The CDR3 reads CASSFPTSGRVNEQFF. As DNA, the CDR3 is TGTGCCAGCAGCTTCCCCACTAGCGGGAGGGTCAATGAGCAGTTCTTC.

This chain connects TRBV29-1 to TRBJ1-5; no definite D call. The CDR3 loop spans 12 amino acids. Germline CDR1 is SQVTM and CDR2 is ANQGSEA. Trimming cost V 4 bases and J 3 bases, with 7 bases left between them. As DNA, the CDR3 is TGCAGCGTTGCAGGAGACAATCAGCCCCAGCATTTT. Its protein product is CSVAGDNQPQHF.

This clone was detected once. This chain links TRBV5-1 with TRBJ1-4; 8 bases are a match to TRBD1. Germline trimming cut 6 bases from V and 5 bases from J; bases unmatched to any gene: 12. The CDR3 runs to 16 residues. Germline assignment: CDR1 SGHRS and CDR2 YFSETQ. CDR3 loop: CASTKTQGGRNEKLFF. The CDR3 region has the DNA TGCGCCAGCACCAAGACACAGGGGGGAAGAAATGAAAAACTGTTTTTT.

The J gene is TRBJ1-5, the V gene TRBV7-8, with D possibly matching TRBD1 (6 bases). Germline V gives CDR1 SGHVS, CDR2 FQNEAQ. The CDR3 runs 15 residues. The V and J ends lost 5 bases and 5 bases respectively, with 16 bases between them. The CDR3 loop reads CASSRGGRGDQPQHF. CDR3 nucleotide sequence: TGTGCCAGCAGCCGAGGGGGGCGCGGAGATCAGCCCCAGCATTTT.

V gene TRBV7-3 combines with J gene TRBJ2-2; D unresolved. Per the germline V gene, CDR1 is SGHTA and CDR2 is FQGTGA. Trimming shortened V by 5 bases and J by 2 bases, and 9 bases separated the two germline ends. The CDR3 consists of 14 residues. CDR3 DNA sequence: TGTGCCAGCAGCCCCAGGATTAACACCGGGGAGCTGTTTTTT. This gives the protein CASSPRINTGELFF.

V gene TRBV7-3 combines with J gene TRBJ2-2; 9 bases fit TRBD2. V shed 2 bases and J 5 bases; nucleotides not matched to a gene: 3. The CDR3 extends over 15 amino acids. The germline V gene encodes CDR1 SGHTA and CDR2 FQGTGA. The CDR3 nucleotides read TGTGCCAGCAGCTTACTAGCGGGGACAACCGGGGAGCTGTTTTTT. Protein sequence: CASSLLAGTTGELFF.

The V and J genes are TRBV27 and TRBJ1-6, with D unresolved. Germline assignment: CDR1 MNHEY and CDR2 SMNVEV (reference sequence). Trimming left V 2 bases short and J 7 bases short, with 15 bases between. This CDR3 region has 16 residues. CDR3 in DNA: TGTGCCAGCAGTTTAAATCCCTCGACGGGGAATTCACCCCTCCACTTT. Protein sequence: CASSLNPSTGNSPLHF.

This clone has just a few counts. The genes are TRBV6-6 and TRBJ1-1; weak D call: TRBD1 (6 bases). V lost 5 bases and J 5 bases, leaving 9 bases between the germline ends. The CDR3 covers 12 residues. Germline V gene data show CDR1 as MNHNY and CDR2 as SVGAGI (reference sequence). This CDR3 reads CASSPQGTEAFF. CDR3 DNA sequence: TGTGCCAGCAGTCCCCAGGGGACTGAAGCTTTCTTT.

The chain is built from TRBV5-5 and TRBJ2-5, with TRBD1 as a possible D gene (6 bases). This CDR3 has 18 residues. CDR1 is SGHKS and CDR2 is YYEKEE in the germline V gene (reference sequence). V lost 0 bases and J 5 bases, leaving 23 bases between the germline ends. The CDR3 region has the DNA TGTGCCAGCAGCTTGGGGGGCAGGGGACCCCAGGGCGTGGAGACCCAGTACTTC. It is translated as CASSLGGRGPQGVETQYF.

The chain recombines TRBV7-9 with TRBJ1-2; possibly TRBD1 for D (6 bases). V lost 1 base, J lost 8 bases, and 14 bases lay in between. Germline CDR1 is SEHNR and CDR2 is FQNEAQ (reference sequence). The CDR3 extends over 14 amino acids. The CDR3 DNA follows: TGTGCCAGCAGCTTAGATAGTAGGGGGAACGGCTACACCTTC. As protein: CASSLDSRGNGYTF.

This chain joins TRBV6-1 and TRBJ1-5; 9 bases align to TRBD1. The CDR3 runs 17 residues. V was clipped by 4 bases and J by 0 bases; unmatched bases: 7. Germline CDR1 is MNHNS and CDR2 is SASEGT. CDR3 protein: CASSGGQGIYSNQPQHF. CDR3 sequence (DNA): TGTGCCAGCAGTGGCGGACAGGGGATCTATAGCAATCAGCCCCAGCATTTT.

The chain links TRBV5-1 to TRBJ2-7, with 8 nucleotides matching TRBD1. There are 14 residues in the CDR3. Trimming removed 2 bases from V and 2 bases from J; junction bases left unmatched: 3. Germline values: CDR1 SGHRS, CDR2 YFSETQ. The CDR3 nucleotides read TGCGCCAGCAGCTTACAGGGGGATACCTACGAGCAGTACTTC. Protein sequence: CASSLQGDTYEQYF.

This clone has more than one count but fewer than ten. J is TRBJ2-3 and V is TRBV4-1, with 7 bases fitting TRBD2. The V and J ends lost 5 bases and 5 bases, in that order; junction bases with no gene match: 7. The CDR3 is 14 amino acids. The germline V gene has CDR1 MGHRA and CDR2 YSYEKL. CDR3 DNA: TGCGCCAGCAGCAACCAGCGGGGAGGAGATACGCAGTATTTT. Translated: CASSNQRGGDTQYF.

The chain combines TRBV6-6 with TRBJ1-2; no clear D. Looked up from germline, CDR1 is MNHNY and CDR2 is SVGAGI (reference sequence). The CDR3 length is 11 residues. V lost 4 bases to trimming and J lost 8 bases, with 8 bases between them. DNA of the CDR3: TGTGCCAGCAGTTTAGACGTCGGCTACACCTTC. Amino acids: CASSLDVGYTF.

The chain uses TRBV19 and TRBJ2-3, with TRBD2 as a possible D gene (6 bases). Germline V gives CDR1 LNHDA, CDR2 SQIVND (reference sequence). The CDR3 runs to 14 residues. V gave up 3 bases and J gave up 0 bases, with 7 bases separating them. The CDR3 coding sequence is TGTGCCAGTAGTATGGCGGGGAGCACAGATACGCAGTATTTT. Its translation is CASSMAGSTDTQYF. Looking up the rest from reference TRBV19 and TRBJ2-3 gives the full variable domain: DGGITQSPKYLFRKEGQNVTLSCEQNLNHDAMYWYRQDPGQGLRLIYYSQIVNDFQKGDIAEGYSVSREKKESFPLTVTSAQKNPTAFYLCASSMAGSTDTQYFGPGTRLTVL.

The CDR3 sequence is CASSARQSETQYF. CDR3 DNA: TGTGCCAGCAGTGCCCGACAGTCAGAGACCCAGTACTTC. The chain employs TRBV28 and TRBJ2-5, with D tentatively TRBD1 (5 bases). CDR1 is MDHEN and CDR2 is SYDVKM in the germline V gene. This CDR3 spans 13 amino acids. Trimming stripped 5 bases from V and 4 bases from J, with 11 bases between. The variable domain in full, completed from reference TRBV28 and TRBJ2-5, reads DVKVTQSSRYLVKRTGEKVFLECVQDMDHENMFWYRQDPGLGLRLIYFSYDVKMKEKGDIPEGYSVSREKKERFSLILESASTNQTSMYLCASSARQSETQYFGPGTRLLVL.

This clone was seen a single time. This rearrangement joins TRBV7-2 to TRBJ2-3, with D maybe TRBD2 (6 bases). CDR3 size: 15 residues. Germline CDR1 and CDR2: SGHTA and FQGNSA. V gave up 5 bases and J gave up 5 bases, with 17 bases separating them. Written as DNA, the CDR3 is TGTGCCAGCAGCCGAGTAGGAGGGCCCAGAGATACGCAGTATTTT. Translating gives CASSRVGGPRDTQYF.

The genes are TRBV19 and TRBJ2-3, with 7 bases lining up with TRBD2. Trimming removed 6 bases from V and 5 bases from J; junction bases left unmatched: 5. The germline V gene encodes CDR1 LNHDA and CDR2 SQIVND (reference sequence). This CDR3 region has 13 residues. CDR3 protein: CASRPGGRDTQYF. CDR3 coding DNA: TGTGCCAGTAGACCGGGGGGACGAGATACGCAGTATTTT. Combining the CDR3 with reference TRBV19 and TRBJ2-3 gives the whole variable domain DGGITQSPKYLFRKEGQNVTLSCEQNLNHDAMYWYRQDPGQGLRLIYYSQIVNDFQKGDIAEGYSVSREKKESFPLTVTSAQKNPTAFYLCASRPGGRDTQYFGPGTRLTVL.

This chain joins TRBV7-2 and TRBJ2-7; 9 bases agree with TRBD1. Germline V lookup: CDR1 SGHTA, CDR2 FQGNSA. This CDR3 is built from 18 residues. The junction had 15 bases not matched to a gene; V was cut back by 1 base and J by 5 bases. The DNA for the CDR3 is TGTGCCAGCAGCTTAGGGACAGGGGTCAGATTTCGGAGCGACGAGCAGTACTTC. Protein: CASSLGTGVRFRSDEQYF.

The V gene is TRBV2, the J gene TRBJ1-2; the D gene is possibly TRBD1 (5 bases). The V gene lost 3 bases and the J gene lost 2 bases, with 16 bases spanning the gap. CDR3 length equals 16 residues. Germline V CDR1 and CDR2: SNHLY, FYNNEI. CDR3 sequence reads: CASSDVGGRVNYGYTF. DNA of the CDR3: TGTGCCAGCAGTGACGTCGGGGGGAGAGTGAACTATGGCTACACCTTC.

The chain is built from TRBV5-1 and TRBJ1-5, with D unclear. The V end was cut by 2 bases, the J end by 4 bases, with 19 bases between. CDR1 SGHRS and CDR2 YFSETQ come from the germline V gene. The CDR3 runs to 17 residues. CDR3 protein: CASSFTPVSGGNQPQHF. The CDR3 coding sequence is TGCGCCAGCAGCTTCACTCCGGTATCAGGAGGTAATCAGCCCCAGCATTTT.

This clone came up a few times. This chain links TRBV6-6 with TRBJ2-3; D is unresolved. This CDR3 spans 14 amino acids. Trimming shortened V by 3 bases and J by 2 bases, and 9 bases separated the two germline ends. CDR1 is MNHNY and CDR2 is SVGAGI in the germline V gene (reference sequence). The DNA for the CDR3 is TGTGCCAGCAGTTATTGGAAAAACACAGATACGCAGTATTTT. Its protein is CASSYWKNTDTQYF.

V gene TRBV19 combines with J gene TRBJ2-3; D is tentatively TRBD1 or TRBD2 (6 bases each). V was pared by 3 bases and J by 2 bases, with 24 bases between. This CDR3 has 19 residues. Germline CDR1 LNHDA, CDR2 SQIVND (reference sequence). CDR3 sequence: CASSILGGPDRFFTDTQYF. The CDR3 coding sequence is TGTGCCAGTAGTATCCTGGGGGGCCCCGACCGTTTCTTCACAGATACGCAGTATTTT.

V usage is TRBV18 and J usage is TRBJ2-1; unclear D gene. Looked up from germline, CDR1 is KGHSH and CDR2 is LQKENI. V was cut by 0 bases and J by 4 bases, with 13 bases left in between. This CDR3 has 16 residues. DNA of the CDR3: TGTGCCAGCTCACCACCCCAGAACTCAAATTACAATGAGCAGTTCTTC. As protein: CASSPPQNSNYNEQFF.

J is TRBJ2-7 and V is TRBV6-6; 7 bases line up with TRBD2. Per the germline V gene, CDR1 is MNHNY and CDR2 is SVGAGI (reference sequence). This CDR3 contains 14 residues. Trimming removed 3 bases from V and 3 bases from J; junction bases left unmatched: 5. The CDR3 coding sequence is TGTGCCAGCAGTTATCTGGGAGGGGTCTACGAGCAGTACTTC. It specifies CASSYLGGVYEQYF.

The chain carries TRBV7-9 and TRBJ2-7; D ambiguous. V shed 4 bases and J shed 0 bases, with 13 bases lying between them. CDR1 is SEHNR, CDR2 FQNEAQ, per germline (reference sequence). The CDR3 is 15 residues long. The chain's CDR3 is CASSSGAVPSYEQYF. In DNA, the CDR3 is TGTGCCAGCAGCTCAGGCGCGGTGCCCTCCTACGAGCAGTACTTC.